A single TCR beta chain is shown here with its context. Its antigen is still unknown. This entry comes from a study of T cells in narcolepsy. Measured with immunoSEQ multiplex PCR; TCRdb has only the in-frame clones, and not every one. This sample yields roughly 30,000 clones, of which over 70% are seen a single time; around 3.7% belongs to the top ten. The CDR3 runs to 12 residues. V was clipped by 7 bases and J by 7 bases; unmatched bases: 4. Germline V gene data show CDR1 as MNHNS and CDR2 as SASEGT. Study findings and constraints: Blood of same and different patients, but not healthy controls, reportedly held recurring autoreactive clonotypes.

Sequenced: memory (CD45RA-) CD4+ T cells from blood. V gene TRBV6-1 combines with J gene TRBJ1-1, with 9 nucleotides matching TRBD1. This TCR was recovered from a human donor in good health. This chain's CDR3 is CASIRQGGEAFF. The CDR3 DNA is TGTGCCAGCATCCGACAGGGGGGTGAAGCTTTCTTT.